This is a list of T cell receptor beta chains from one sample in a study of CD8+CD57+ T cells in acquired aplastic anemia. TCRdb used MiXCR to reprocess the reads, holding one entry per CDR3 protein. The table records 110,000 or so distinct CDR3 sequences, roughly 55% of them present only once. Sequencing was performed on sorted CD4+, CD8+, or CD8+CD57+ T cells (not recorded which) from PBMCs. The receptors come from a human donor with aplastic anemia. Both conserved end residues are part of each CDR3. The order of the fields is CDR3 DNA, CDR3 protein, J gene, V gene, D gene, clone size. The D gene is left open where the match is weak. Part of the rows lack a size; the others show once, few, many or a class for expanded clones.

CDR3nt: TGTGCCAGCAGTTACCAGACTCGCGGTGAAGCTTTCTTT
CDR3aa: CASSYQTRGEAFF
j_gene: TRBJ1-1
v_gene: TRBV6-5
d_gene: -
abundance: many

CDR3nt: TGCAGTGCCCGGATGGGACAGGGGGGAGACGAGCAGTACTTC
CDR3aa: CSARMGQGGDEQYF
j_gene: TRBJ2-7
v_gene: TRBV20-1
d_gene: TRBD1
abundance: -

CDR3nt: TGTGCCAGTAGTACCCATAGCAATCAGCCCCAGCATTTT
CDR3aa: CASSTHSNQPQHF
j_gene: TRBJ1-5
v_gene: TRBV19
d_gene: -
abundance: -

CDR3nt: TGTGCCACCGGGCCGGACAGGGGGCTGGCAGATACGCAGTATTTT
CDR3aa: CATGPDRGLADTQYF
j_gene: TRBJ2-3
v_gene: TRBV24-1
d_gene: TRBD1
abundance: -

CDR3nt: TGCGCCAGCAGCTTAGTTGGGGGGTCTGAAGCTTTCTTT
CDR3aa: CASSLVGGSEAFF
j_gene: TRBJ1-1
v_gene: TRBV5-1
d_gene: -
abundance: -

CDR3nt: TGTGCCAGCAGTTTATTGGGGACAGGAAGGACAGATACGCAGTATTTT
CDR3aa: CASSLLGTGRTDTQYF
j_gene: TRBJ2-3
v_gene: TRBV12-3/TRBV12-4
d_gene: TRBD1
abundance: -

CDR3nt: TGTGCCAGTAGTATAGCCAGGGCCAACACCTTC
CDR3aa: CASSIARANTF
j_gene: TRBJ1-2
v_gene: TRBV19
d_gene: -
abundance: -

CDR3nt: TGTGCCACCAGCTCTCACGTGACAGGGGCGGATGAAAAACTGTTTTTT
CDR3aa: CATSSHVTGADEKLFF
j_gene: TRBJ1-4
v_gene: TRBV15
d_gene: TRBD1
abundance: -

CDR3nt: TGCAGTGCTGAGACTAGCGGGAGGGAGACCCAGTACTTC
CDR3aa: CSAETSGRETQYF
j_gene: TRBJ2-5
v_gene: TRBV20-1
d_gene: TRBD2
abundance: -

CDR3nt: TGTGCCAGCAGCCCTACCTCTGGAAACACCATATATTTT
CDR3aa: CASSPTSGNTIYF
j_gene: TRBJ1-3
v_gene: TRBV11-3
d_gene: -
abundance: -

CDR3nt: TGTGCCACCAGTGATTTACGCTCCGGGTTGGTCGAGCAGTACTTC
CDR3aa: CATSDLRSGLVEQYF
j_gene: TRBJ2-7
v_gene: TRBV24-1
d_gene: -
abundance: -

CDR3nt: TGTGCCAGTAGTGGACAGGGCGGTGAAAAACTGTTTTTT
CDR3aa: CASSGQGGEKLFF
j_gene: TRBJ1-4
v_gene: TRBV19
d_gene: TRBD1
abundance: -

CDR3nt: TGTGCCAGCAGCTTAGAGTGGGAAGCAGATACGCAGTATTTT
CDR3aa: CASSLEWEADTQYF
j_gene: TRBJ2-3
v_gene: TRBV7-7
d_gene: -
abundance: few

CDR3nt: TGTGCCAGCAAGCAGGGATACTATGGCTACACCTTC
CDR3aa: CASKQGYYGYTF
j_gene: TRBJ1-2
v_gene: TRBV19
d_gene: -
abundance: -

CDR3nt: TGTGCCATCAGTTACTCACGCCGGGGTGAGGAAGAGTATGGATACACCTTC
CDR3aa: CAISYSRRGEEEYGYTF
j_gene: TRBJ1-2
v_gene: TRBV10-3
d_gene: -
abundance: -

CDR3nt: TGCAGTGCTAGAAGTTTAGCGGGAGAGGGGGGATCCTACAATGAGCAGTTCTTC
CDR3aa: CSARSLAGEGGSYNEQFF
j_gene: TRBJ2-1
v_gene: TRBV20-1
d_gene: TRBD2
abundance: -

CDR3nt: TGTGCCAGCAGCTTCGACGGCGGGGAGCTGTTTTTT
CDR3aa: CASSFDGGELFF
j_gene: TRBJ2-2
v_gene: TRBV7-9
d_gene: -
abundance: many

CDR3nt: TGTGCCAGCAGCGTAGCGGGGGGATCTGCCGAGCAGTACTTC
CDR3aa: CASSVAGGSAEQYF
j_gene: TRBJ2-7
v_gene: TRBV9
d_gene: TRBD2
abundance: -

CDR3nt: TGCGCCAGCAGTGTTACGGGACAGGGGGACGGAAACACCATATATTTT
CDR3aa: CASSVTGQGDGNTIYF
j_gene: TRBJ1-3
v_gene: TRBV5-1
d_gene: TRBD1
abundance: -

CDR3nt: TGTGCCAGCAGCCAGGTAACAGGTCTGAACACTGAAGCTTTCTTT
CDR3aa: CASSQVTGLNTEAFF
j_gene: TRBJ1-1
v_gene: TRBV7-9
d_gene: -
abundance: -

CDR3nt: TGCAGTGCTAATCCCGTGAACACTGAAGCTTTCTTT
CDR3aa: CSANPVNTEAFF
j_gene: TRBJ1-1
v_gene: TRBV20-1
d_gene: -
abundance: -

CDR3nt: TGTGCCAGTAGTATAACAGGACAGGGTGGAGATACGCAGTATTTT
CDR3aa: CASSITGQGGDTQYF
j_gene: TRBJ2-3
v_gene: TRBV19
d_gene: TRBD1
abundance: -

CDR3nt: TGTGCCAGCAGTGATAGGGGCGTCTATGGCTACACCTTC
CDR3aa: CASSDRGVYGYTF
j_gene: TRBJ1-2
v_gene: TRBV6-1
d_gene: -
abundance: -

CDR3nt: TGTGCCACCAGCAGTAGTGTGGGGGACAGCTCCTACGAGCAGTACTTC
CDR3aa: CATSSSVGDSSYEQYF
j_gene: TRBJ2-7
v_gene: TRBV15
d_gene: TRBD1
abundance: -

CDR3nt: TGTGCCAGCAGCCCCTACACTAGCGCCAAGGGGGGAGATACGCAGTATTTT
CDR3aa: CASSPYTSAKGGDTQYF
j_gene: TRBJ2-3
v_gene: TRBV27
d_gene: -
abundance: many

CDR3nt: TGTGCCAGCAGGAGCCCGGAGGGATCCCACGAGCAGTACTTC
CDR3aa: CASRSPEGSHEQYF
j_gene: TRBJ2-7
v_gene: TRBV2
d_gene: -
abundance: many

CDR3nt: TGCAGTGCTAGAGATCCTCCGGGGGTGGGAGATACGCAGTATTTT
CDR3aa: CSARDPPGVGDTQYF
j_gene: TRBJ2-3
v_gene: TRBV20-1
d_gene: -
abundance: -

CDR3nt: TGCAGTGCTAGAGGGAGAACTTACTACGAGCAGTACTTC
CDR3aa: CSARGRTYYEQYF
j_gene: TRBJ2-7
v_gene: TRBV20-1
d_gene: -
abundance: few